A selection of T cell receptor beta chains follows, all from one sample in a study of blood T cells in healthy people across ages. TCRdb processed the 5' RACE reads anew with MiXCR; each CDR3 protein has one entry. The profile covers 1.4 million or so distinct CDR3 sequences, with roughly 43% appearing a single time and about 4.1% taken by the ten largest. The source material was blood. The source is a woman younger than 30 in good health. Both conserved end residues are part of each CDR3. The order of the fields is clone size, V gene, D gene, J gene, CDR3 protein, CDR3 DNA. The D gene is left open where the match is weak. Size is stated for part of the rows, as once, few or many counts, or as a class when the clone is expanded.

>.|TRBV2|TRBD1|TRBJ1-2
CATTRDRTNYGYTF
TGTGCCACCACACGGGACAGAACGAACTATGGCTACACCTTC
>.|TRBV3-1|.|TRBJ2-7
CASSLRAFRDEQYF
TGTGCCAGCAGCCTCCGCGCCTTTCGCGATGAGCAGTACTTC
>many|TRBV12-3/TRBV12-4|.|TRBJ1-5
CASTPGFGNQPQHF
TGTGCCAGCACCCCGGGATTCGGCAATCAGCCCCAGCATTTT
>.|TRBV6-2/TRBV6-3|TRBD1|TRBJ1-6
CASSSPGQGNSPLHF
TGTGCCAGCAGCTCTCCGGGACAGGGGAATTCACCCCTCCACTTT
>.|TRBV6-2/TRBV6-3|.|TRBJ2-1
CASSYAGRNEQFF
TGTGCCAGCAGTTACGCAGGGCGGAATGAGCAGTTCTTC
>.|TRBV7-2|.|TRBJ2-7
CASSLGWSGYEQYF
TGTGCCAGCAGCCTGGGGTGGAGCGGCTACGAGCAGTACTTC
>few|TRBV6-2/TRBV6-3|.|TRBJ2-3
CASSYNGNTQYF
TGTGCCAGCAGTTATAATGGTAATACGCAGTATTTT
>.|TRBV18|.|TRBJ2-3
CASSPQISGTDTQYF
TGTGCCAGCTCCCCCCAGATCTCGGGCACAGATACGCAGTATTTT
>.|TRBV12-3/TRBV12-4|.|TRBJ1-5
CASSLTNAQQPQHF
TGTGCCAGCAGTTTAACCAATGCGCAACAGCCCCAGCATTTT
>.|TRBV18|.|TRBJ1-1
CASSPGRSRGSNTEAFF
TGTGCCAGCTCACCAGGCCGCTCCCGCGGATCCAACACTGAAGCTTTCTTT
>.|TRBV9|TRBD1|TRBJ1-2
CASSVGPTGALDGYTF
TGTGCCAGCAGCGTAGGCCCGACAGGGGCATTGGATGGCTACACCTTC
>few|TRBV10-3|TRBD1|TRBJ1-5
CAISENTGVGQPQHF
TGTGCCATCAGTGAGAATACAGGGGTTGGGCAGCCCCAGCATTTT
>.|TRBV24-1|TRBD2|TRBJ2-3
CATSDSSGAGDTQYF
TGTGCCACCAGTGATTCTAGCGGGGCAGGGGATACGCAGTATTTT
>few|TRBV7-6|.|TRBJ2-3
CASSLKLRPAEGTQYF
TGTGCCAGCAGCTTAAAGCTAAGGCCTGCCGAAGGTACGCAGTATTTT
>.|TRBV12-3/TRBV12-4|TRBD1|TRBJ1-5
CASSYQTGFNQPQHF
TGTGCCAGCAGCTACCAGACAGGGTTCAATCAGCCCCAGCATTTT
>.|TRBV25-1|.|TRBJ1-5
CASSEQARQPQHF
TGTGCCAGCAGTGAACAGGCAAGGCAGCCCCAGCATTTT
>.|TRBV12-3/TRBV12-4|TRBD2|TRBJ2-1
CASSLGLAGAEFF
TGTGCCAGCAGTTTAGGCCTAGCGGGAGCCGAGTTCTTC
>.|TRBV7-9|.|TRBJ2-7
CASTKDGLYEQYF
TGTGCCAGCACCAAAGACGGGCTCTACGAGCAGTACTTC